Reported below is one T cell receptor beta chain. Its antigen remains unidentified. The DNA ends 3 residues before the CDR3 does, and the rest of the CDR3 is filled in from the germline J gene. This CDR3 has 14 residues. Germline CDR1 MNHNS, CDR2 SASEGT. Trimming cost V 1 base and J 10 bases, with 11 bases left between them. The sample belongs to a study of T cells in women clearing cervical HPV infection. Turning to the study itself: Case blood was drawn when the lesion was first found; control blood after infection became undetectable. Notes on the study in general: Unknown T-cell numbers per sample may underlie the richness differences.

Some clones are missing from TCRdb's copy, which holds only in-frame ones; the method was immunoSEQ multiplex PCR. The sample has about 36,000 clones; the top ten hold around 3.9%. The chain carries TRBV6-1 and TRBJ1-6, with TRBD1 as a possible D gene (5 bases). Source material: blood buffy coat. This TCR was sampled from a woman aged 18 to 75 with a cervical HPV16 infection that either progressed to CIN3+ or cleared (not recorded which). The DNA read from the CDR3 is TGTGCCAGCAGTGAAGGACCAGACAGCTCACCC. Residues: CASSEGPDSSP. The CDR3, in full, reads CASSEGPDSSPLHF.